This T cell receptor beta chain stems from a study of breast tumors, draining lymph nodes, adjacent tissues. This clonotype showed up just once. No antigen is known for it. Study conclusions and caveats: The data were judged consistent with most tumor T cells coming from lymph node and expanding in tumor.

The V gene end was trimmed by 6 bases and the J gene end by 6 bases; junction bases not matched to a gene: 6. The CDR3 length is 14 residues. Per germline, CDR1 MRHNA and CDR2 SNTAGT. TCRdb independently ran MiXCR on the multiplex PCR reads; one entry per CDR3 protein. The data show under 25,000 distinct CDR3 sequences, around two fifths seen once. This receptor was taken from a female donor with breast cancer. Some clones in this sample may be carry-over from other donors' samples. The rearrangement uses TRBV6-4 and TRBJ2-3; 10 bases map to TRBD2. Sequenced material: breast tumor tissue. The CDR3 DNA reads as TGTGCCAGCAGCGCTAGCGGGGGAAGGGATACGCAGTATTTT. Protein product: CASSASGGRDTQYF.